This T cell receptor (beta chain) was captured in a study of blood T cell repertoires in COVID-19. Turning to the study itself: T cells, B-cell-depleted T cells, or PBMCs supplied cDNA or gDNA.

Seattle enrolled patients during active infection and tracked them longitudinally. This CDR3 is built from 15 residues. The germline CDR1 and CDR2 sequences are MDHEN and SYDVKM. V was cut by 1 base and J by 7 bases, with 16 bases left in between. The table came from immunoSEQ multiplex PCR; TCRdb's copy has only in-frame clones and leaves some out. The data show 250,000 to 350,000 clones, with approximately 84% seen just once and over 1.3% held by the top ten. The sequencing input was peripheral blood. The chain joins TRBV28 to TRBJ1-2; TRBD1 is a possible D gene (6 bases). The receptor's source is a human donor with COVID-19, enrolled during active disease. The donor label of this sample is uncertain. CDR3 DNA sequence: TGTGCCAGCAGTTTATCGCCCCCGGGGGGCAGTGGCTACACCTTC. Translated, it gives CASSLSPPGGSGYTF.